The clone carrying this TCR beta chain was recorded at least ten times. Antigen: not known. The CDR3 loop spans 14 amino acids. Germline CDR1 and CDR2: SGHVS and FQNEAQ. Trimming shortened V by 4 bases and J by 1 base, and 10 bases separated the two germline ends. TCRdb ran MiXCR on the reads and lists one entry per CDR3 protein. Among about 920,000 distinct CDR3 sequences, roughly 30% were seen once, and the ten largest hold around an eighth. These data are taken from a study of T cell repertoires in cytomegalovirus infection. Study details: Well-studied HLA-B-restricted epitopes and recently identified HLA-C-restricted epitopes of CMV were both used in the study. Public TCR beta signatures marked donors with CMV infection and the matching HLA. Study-level points and caveats: Cumulative frequency of public TCR beta families picked out carriers of CMV plus the relevant HLA.

The receptor was isolated from a human donor in good health (CMV status not recorded). Some clones in this sample may be carry-over from other donors' samples. The J gene is TRBJ2-5, the V gene TRBV7-8; TRBD1 is a possible D gene (6 bases). This specimen was cultured CD8+ T cells from PBMCs, taken from culture after CMV antigen stimulation. The CDR3: CASSSRGFQETQYF. The CDR3 DNA reads as TGTGCCAGCAGCTCTAGGGGGTTCCAAGAGACCCAGTACTTC.